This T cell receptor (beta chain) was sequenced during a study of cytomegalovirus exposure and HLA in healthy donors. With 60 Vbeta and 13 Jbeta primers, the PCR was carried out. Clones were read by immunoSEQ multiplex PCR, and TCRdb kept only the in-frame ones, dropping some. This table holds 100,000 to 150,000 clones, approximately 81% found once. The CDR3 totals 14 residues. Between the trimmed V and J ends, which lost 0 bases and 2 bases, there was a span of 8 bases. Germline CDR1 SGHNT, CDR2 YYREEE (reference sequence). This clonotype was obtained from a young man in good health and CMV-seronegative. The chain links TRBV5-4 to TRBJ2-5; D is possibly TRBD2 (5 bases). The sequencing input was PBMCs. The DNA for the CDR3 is TGTGCCAGCAGCTTGGCCGGGGTACAAGAGACCCAGTACTTC. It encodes CASSLAGVQETQYF.